The 21 T cell receptor beta chains presented below share a single source sample, sequenced in a study of human T cells and chemical hapten exposure. Extraction of total RNA was performed on unfractionated whole blood. Each CDR3 protein is one row after TCRdb ran MiXCR on the 5' RACE reads. The sample consists of some 150,000 distinct CDR3 sequences, roughly 4% of them appearing once. The receptors stem from a female donor in good health.

This clonotype occurred many times. The rearrangement links TRBV7-2 to TRBJ2-3; D tentatively fits TRBD1 or TRBD2 (5 bases each). The CDR3 runs 15 residues. Germline V lookup: CDR1 SGHTA, CDR2 FQGNSA. Trimming took off 3 bases at V and 2 bases at J, with 12 bases between the two ends. CDR3 residues: CASSFLPGTTDTQYF. In nucleotides, the CDR3 is TGTGCCAGCAGCTTTTTGCCCGGGACCACAGATACGCAGTATTTT.

For this clonotype: With a much larger clone just one base away, this may be a read error. V is TRBV29-1 and J is TRBJ1-3; D is uncertain. The CDR3 has 11 residues. Trimming cost V 5 bases and J 3 bases, with 5 bases left between them. The V gene's germline CDR1 is SQVTM and CDR2 ANQGSEA. The CDR3 DNA reads as TGCAGCGTTAACTATGGAAACACCATATATTTT. This translates into CSVNYGNTIYF.

This clonotype was counted many times. J is TRBJ1-1 and V is TRBV6-5; 11 bases match TRBD1. Germline values: CDR1 MNHEY, CDR2 SVGAGI. The CDR3 spans 15 residues. Losses at the gene ends were 6 bases for V and 1 base for J; bases not matched to a gene: 4. This CDR3 is CASRWTGGGNTEAFF. CDR3 nucleotide sequence: TGTGCCAGCAGATGGACAGGGGGCGGGAACACTGAAGCTTTCTTT.

This clonotype was seen ten or more times. The chain couples TRBV5-1 to TRBJ1-2, with 7 bases lining up with TRBD1. The CDR3 is made up of 14 amino acids. Germline CDR1 and CDR2: SGHRS and YFSETQ. With 7 bases clipped from V and 2 bases from J, the junction kept 8 bases outside the gene matches. As DNA, the CDR3 is TGCGCCAGCGGCACAGGGGACAAGAACTATGGCTACACCTTC. Translated, it gives CASGTGDKNYGYTF.

Many counts were recorded for this clonotype. The J gene is TRBJ1-5, the V gene TRBV20-1; perhaps TRBD1 as D (5 bases). Germline CDR1 is DFQATT and CDR2 is SNEGSKA (reference sequence). This CDR3 is built from 14 residues. V was clipped by 6 bases and J by 6 bases, with 18 bases between them. CDR3 region: CSARKGSLGQPQHF. In DNA form, the CDR3 reads TGCAGTGCCCGAAAGGGGTCCCTAGGTCAGCCCCAGCATTTT.

This clonotype was detected many times. The gene calls are TRBV5-1 and TRBJ1-6; the D gene is possibly TRBD1 (5 bases). The CDR3 contains 16 residues. Germline values: CDR1 SGHRS, CDR2 YFSETQ. The germline V and J ends were trimmed by 4 bases and 6 bases, with 17 bases remaining between them. The CDR3 loop reads CASSPAGVAGNSPLHF. CDR3 sequence (DNA): TGCGCCAGCAGCCCGGCGGGGGTAGCTGGTAATTCACCCCTCCACTTT.

V usage is TRBV7-2 and J usage is TRBJ2-7; D may correspond to TRBD1 or TRBD2 (5 bases each). The CDR3 has 15 amino acids. Looked up from germline, CDR1 is SGHTA and CDR2 is FQGNSA. The V end lost 5 bases, the J end lost 2 bases, and 16 bases lay between the germline ends. Here the CDR3 DNA reads TGTGCCAGCAGCACAACCGGGACGGAAGCCTACGAGCAGTACTTC. Protein sequence: CASSTTGTEAYEQYF.

This clonotype has ten or more counts. The chain links TRBV7-9 to TRBJ2-7, with no clear D. Trimming took 2 bases from V and 2 from J, leaving 10 bases between them. Germline CDR1 is SEHNR and CDR2 is FQNEAQ (reference sequence). The CDR3 spans 14 residues. The CDR3 here is CASSLSGQPYEQYF. The CDR3 DNA follows: TGTGCCAGCAGCTTATCCGGGCAACCCTACGAGCAGTACTTC.

There are a few counts of this clonotype. J is TRBJ1-4 and V is TRBV5-6; D uncertain. CDR3 length: 15 amino acids. The germline V gene has CDR1 SGHDT and CDR2 YYEEEE. The V end was cut by 0 bases, the J end by 5 bases, with 11 bases between. CDR3 sequence reads: CASSLGLGRNEKLFF. The CDR3 bases are TGTGCCAGCAGCTTGGGTTTAGGCAGAAATGAAAAACTGTTTTTT. The full variable domain, in which reference TRBV5-6 and TRBJ1-4 provide the parts outside the CDR3, is DAGVTQSPTHLIKTRGQQVTLRCSPKSGHDTVSWYQQALGQGPQFIFQYYEEEERQRGNFPDRFSGHQFPNYSSELNVNALLLGDSALYLCASSLGLGRNEKLFFGSGTQLSVL.

This clonotype was observed at least ten times. The chain links TRBV18 to TRBJ2-1, with a tentative D call TRBD2 (5 bases). Germline V gene lookup returns CDR1 KGHSH and CDR2 LQKENI. The CDR3 runs 13 residues. V was trimmed by 1 base and J by 6 bases, leaving 7 bases between them. The CDR3 is CASSPLRANEQFF. The CDR3, as DNA: TGTGCCAGCTCACCACTGAGGGCCAATGAGCAGTTCTTC.

This clonotype was detected only a few times. The rearrangement links TRBV7-3 to TRBJ2-3, with D possibly matching TRBD2 (6 bases). Germline V gives CDR1 SGHTA, CDR2 FQGTGA. The CDR3 runs to 16 residues. V was pared by 2 bases and J by 1 base, with 13 bases between. The CDR3 loop is CASSLGGVGRTDTQYF. For the CDR3, the DNA is TGTGCCAGCAGCTTAGGAGGGGTGGGCCGCACAGATACGCAGTATTTT. The whole variable domain, filled in from reference TRBV7-3 and TRBJ2-3, reads GAGVSQTPSNKVTEKGKYVELRCDPISGHTALYWYRQSLGQGPEFLIYFQGTGAADDSGLPNDRFFAVRPEGSVSTLKIQRTERGDSAVYLCASSLGGVGRTDTQYFGPGTRLTVL.

In this sample, this clonotype turned up a few times. This sequence joins TRBV6-6 and TRBJ1-4; no firm D call. The germline V gene encodes CDR1 MNHNY and CDR2 SVGAGI (reference sequence). This CDR3 spans 13 amino acids. Trimming took 2 bases from V and 12 from J, leaving 13 bases between them. The CDR3 protein is CASSYEARYELFF. The CDR3 nucleotides read TGTGCCAGCAGTTACGAGGCGAGATACGAACTGTTTTTT.

The table lists this clonotype with many counts. The chain couples TRBV20-1 to TRBJ2-1; weak D call: TRBD1 (5 bases). CDR1 is DFQATT and CDR2 is SNEGSKA in the germline V gene (reference sequence). The CDR3 extends over 10 amino acids. Between the trimmed V and J ends, which lost 4 bases and 7 bases, there was a span of 5 bases. DNA of the CDR3: TGCAGTGCTAAGGGGAATGAGCAGTTCTTC. Translation: CSAKGNEQFF.

This clonotype was recorded many times. The chain's CDR3 is CSVGRTGADTEAFF. The CDR3 bases are TGCAGCGTTGGGCGGACAGGGGCAGACACTGAAGCTTTCTTT. This chain joins TRBV29-1 and TRBJ1-1, with TRBD1 matching over 9 bases. CDR3 size: 14 residues. CDR1 is SQVTM, CDR2 ANQGSEA, per germline. V was clipped by 4 bases and J by 3 bases; unmatched bases: 6.

This clonotype has ten or more counts. The V and J genes are TRBV4-1 and TRBJ2-1; D not resolved. Germline loops: CDR1 MGHRA, CDR2 YSYEKL. The CDR3 totals 14 residues. V was shortened by 8 bases and J by 2 bases, with 13 bases between the two germline ends. CDR3 sequence (DNA): TGCGCCAGCGCACAGAGCATAGCCTACAATGAGCAGTTCTTC. Encoded protein: CASAQSIAYNEQFF.

This clonotype was observed many times. This chain links TRBV6-1 with TRBJ2-2; 10 bases line up with TRBD2. The germline CDR1 and CDR2 sequences are MNHNS and SASEGT. This CDR3 is built from 15 residues. V lost 7 bases, J lost 1 base, and 3 bases stayed unmatched. CDR3 DNA sequence: TGTGCCAGCACGTGGACTAGCGGGAACACCGGGGAGCTGTTTTTT. Translated: CASTWTSGNTGELFF.

This clonotype showed up many times. This sequence joins TRBV15 and TRBJ1-4; TRBD1 agrees at 8 bases. CDR1 and CDR2 (germline): LNHNV, YYDKDF (reference sequence). The ends lost 3 bases at V and 2 bases at J; junction bases unmatched: 5. The CDR3 runs 16 residues. The CDR3 DNA sequence: TGTGCCACCAGCAGTCAGGGGGCAGGGACTAATGAAAAACTGTTTTTT. Translating it yields CATSSQGAGTNEKLFF.

This clonotype was recorded at least ten times. The genes are TRBV6-5 and TRBJ1-3; the match to TRBD1 covers 8 bases. CDR1 is MNHEY, CDR2 SVGAGI, per germline. CDR3 length: 17 amino acids. V shed 8 bases, J shed 3 bases, and the junction held 15 bases outside the gene matches. The CDR3 reads CASYGWAGGVGGNTIYF. The CDR3 region has the DNA TGTGCCAGCTACGGTTGGGCAGGGGGCGTTGGTGGAAACACCATATATTTT.

This clonotype was seen repeatedly, ten times or more. This chain connects TRBV7-9 to TRBJ1-5; unclear D gene. The germline CDR1 and CDR2 sequences are SEHNR and FQNEAQ (reference sequence). Trimming stripped 0 bases from V and 6 bases from J, with 12 bases between. The CDR3 is made up of 15 amino acids. The DNA of the CDR3 is TGTGCCAGCAGCTTAGCTTCGGGCGACGGTCAGCCCCAGCATTTT. As protein: CASSLASGDGQPQHF.

This clonotype was picked up many times. V usage is TRBV5-1 and J usage is TRBJ2-6, with D hard to call. The V end was cut by 4 bases, the J end by 2 bases, with 10 bases between. The CDR3 is 15 residues long. Germline-derived CDR1 and CDR2 are SGHRS and YFSETQ. The CDR3 is CASSGDVAGANVLTF. The CDR3 nucleotides are TGCGCCAGCAGCGGTGACGTCGCTGGGGCCAACGTCCTGACTTTC.

The table lists this clonotype with many counts. The V call is TRBV4-2, the J call TRBJ1-1; D call uncertain. CDR3 length equals 15 residues. Germline lookup yields CDR1 LGHNA and CDR2 YNFKEQ. V lost 1 base and J 6 bases, leaving 15 bases between the germline ends. The CDR3, as DNA: TGTGCCAGCAGCCAAGGCATGGTGGCAGACCCTGAAGCTTTCTTT. It specifies CASSQGMVADPEAFF.